This T cell receptor beta chain was sequenced in a study of T cell repertoires in cytomegalovirus infection. Study at large: TCR beta signatures that were public indicated CMV infection and matching HLA type. Study-level results: Summed frequency of public TCR beta families distinguished CMV carriers with the relevant HLA. HLA-C-restricted CMV clonotypes gave the most frequent clonotype in two of eight donors.

TCRdb fed the reads into MiXCR, producing one record per CDR3 protein. Of a few hundred thousand distinct CDR3 sequences in the sample, about 29% were seen once. This clonotype was recorded at least ten times. What it binds is unknown. This receptor was identified in a human donor in good health (CMV status not recorded). Some clones in this sample may be carry-over from other donors' samples. The sample here was cultured PBMCs, taken from culture after CMV antigen stimulation.

The CDR3 here is CASSPAGREQFF. As DNA, the CDR3 is TGTGCCAGCAGCCCCGCGGGGCGGGAGCAGTTCTTC. The rearrangement uses TRBV7-2 and TRBJ2-1, with D possibly matching TRBD2 (6 bases). The CDR3 extends over 12 amino acids. The ends were cut back, 5 bases at V and 10 bases at J, with 12 bases in the middle. Germline loops: CDR1 SGHTA, CDR2 FQGNSA.